This record covers a single TCR beta chain. CDR1 SGHTA and CDR2 FQGNSA come from the germline V gene. The CDR3 has 14 amino acids. V lost 1 base and J lost 7, with 10 bases in between. These data come from a study of TIL therapy for anti-PD-1-resistant metastatic lung cancer. Sequencing used immunoSEQ v3. The assay was immunoSEQ multiplex PCR, and TCRdb's table has in-frame clones only and misses some. The data hold about 36,000 clones, with around 70% observed a single time. Time point denoted: pre-treatment sample, taken before nivolumab and TIL therapy. The specimen was blood, collected at baseline. The genes are TRBV7-2 and TRBJ2-2, with D hard to call. The source is a person aged 25-85 years with non-small cell lung cancer. As DNA, the CDR3 is TGTGCCAGCAGCTTAGATTCGACCTTCGGGGAGCTGTTTTTT. Encoded protein: CASSLDSTFGELFF.